This T cell receptor (beta chain) comes out of a study of T cells after yellow fever vaccination. Findings of the study overall: At under 98% for CD4 and about 87% for CD8, most primary-vaccination clones showed up again after the booster. There was a small share of clonotypes that showed up in both the CD4 and CD8 compartments.

TCRdb independently ran MiXCR on the 5' RACE reads; one entry per CDR3 protein. Of some 250,000 distinct CDR3 sequences detected, less than 8.5% appear once; the ten largest clones hold over 0.65%. The ends were cut back, 0 bases at V and 3 bases at J, with 9 bases in the middle. Germline-derived CDR1 and CDR2 are SGHKS and YYEKEE (reference sequence). The CDR3 has 14 amino acids. Concerning this clonotype: As yet, its antigen is unknown.

The sequenced sample was CD4+ T cells sorted from PBMCs, obtained 15 days after the yellow fever booster vaccination. This TCR was sampled from a man aged 25-45 years who received the YFV17D yellow fever vaccine. The V gene is TRBV5-5, the J gene TRBJ1-2; no clear D. CDR3: CASSLVRFDYGYTF. As DNA, the CDR3 is TGTGCCAGCAGCTTGGTTCGGTTCGACTATGGCTACACCTTC.